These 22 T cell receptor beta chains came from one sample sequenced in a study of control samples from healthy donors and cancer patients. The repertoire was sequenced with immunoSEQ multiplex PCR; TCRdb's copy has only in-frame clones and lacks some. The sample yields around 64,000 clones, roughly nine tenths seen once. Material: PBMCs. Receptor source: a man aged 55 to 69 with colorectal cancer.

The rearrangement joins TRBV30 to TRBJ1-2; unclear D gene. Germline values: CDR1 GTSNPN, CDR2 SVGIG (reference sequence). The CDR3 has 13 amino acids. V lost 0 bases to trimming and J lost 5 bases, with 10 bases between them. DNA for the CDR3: TGTGCCTGGAGTGTAGTGGTTGCTTATGGCTACACCTTC. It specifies CAWSVVVAYGYTF.

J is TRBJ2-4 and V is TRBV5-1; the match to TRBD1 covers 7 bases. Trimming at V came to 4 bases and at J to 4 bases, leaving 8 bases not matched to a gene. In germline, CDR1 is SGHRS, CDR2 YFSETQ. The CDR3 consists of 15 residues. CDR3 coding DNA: TGCGCCAGCAGCCTCGCCGGGACAGAAAAAAACATTCAGTACTTC. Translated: CASSLAGTEKNIQYF.

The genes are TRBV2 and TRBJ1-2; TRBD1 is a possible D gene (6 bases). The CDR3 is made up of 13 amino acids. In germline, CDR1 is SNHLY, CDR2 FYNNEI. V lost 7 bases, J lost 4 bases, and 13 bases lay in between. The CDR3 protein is CASNSGGVYGYTF. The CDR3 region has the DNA TGTGCCAGCAATTCCGGGGGCGTCTATGGCTACACCTTC.

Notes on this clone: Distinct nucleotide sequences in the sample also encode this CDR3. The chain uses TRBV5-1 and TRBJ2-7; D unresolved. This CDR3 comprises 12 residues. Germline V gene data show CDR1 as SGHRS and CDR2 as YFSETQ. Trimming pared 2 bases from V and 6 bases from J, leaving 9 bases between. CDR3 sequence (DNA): TGCGCCAGCAGCTTCGACAACGCCGAGCAGTACTTC. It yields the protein CASSFDNAEQYF. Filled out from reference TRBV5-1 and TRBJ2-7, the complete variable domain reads KAGVTQTPRYLIKTRGQQVTLSCSPISGHRSVSWYQQTPGQGLQFLFEYFSETQRNKGNFPGRFSGRQFSNSRSEMNVSTLELGDSALYLCASSFDNAEQYFGPGTRLTVT.

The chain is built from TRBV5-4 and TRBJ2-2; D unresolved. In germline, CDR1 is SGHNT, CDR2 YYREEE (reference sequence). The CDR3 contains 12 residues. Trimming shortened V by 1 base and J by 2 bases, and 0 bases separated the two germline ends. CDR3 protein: CASSLNTGELFF. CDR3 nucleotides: TGTGCCAGCAGCTTGAACACCGGGGAGCTGTTTTTT.

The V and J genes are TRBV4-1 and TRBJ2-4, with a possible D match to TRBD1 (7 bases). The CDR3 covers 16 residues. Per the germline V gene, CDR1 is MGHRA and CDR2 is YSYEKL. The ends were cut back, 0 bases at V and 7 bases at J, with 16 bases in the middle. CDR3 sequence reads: CASSQDGQVGGNIQYF. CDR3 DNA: TGCGCCAGCAGCCAAGACGGACAGGTTGGGGGGAACATTCAGTACTTC.

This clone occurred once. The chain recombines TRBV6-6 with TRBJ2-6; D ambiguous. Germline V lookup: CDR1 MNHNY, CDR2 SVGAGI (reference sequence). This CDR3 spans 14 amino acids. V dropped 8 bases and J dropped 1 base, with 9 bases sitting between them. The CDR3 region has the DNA TGTGCCAGCCGCGAGCAATCTGGGGCCAACGTCCTGACTTTC. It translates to CASREQSGANVLTF.

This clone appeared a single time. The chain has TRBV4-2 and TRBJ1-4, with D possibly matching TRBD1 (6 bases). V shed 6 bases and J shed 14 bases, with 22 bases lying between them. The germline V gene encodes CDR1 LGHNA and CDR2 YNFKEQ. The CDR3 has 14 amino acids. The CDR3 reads CASRGAGDGAALFF. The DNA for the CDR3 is TGTGCCAGCAGGGGGGCAGGGGATGGGGCGGCCCTGTTTTTT.

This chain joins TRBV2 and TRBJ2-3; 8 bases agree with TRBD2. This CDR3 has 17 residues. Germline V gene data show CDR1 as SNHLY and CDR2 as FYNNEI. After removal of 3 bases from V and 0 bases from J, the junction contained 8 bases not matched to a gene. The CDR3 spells CASSDLSGVPSTDTQYF. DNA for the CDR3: TGTGCCAGCAGTGACCTTAGCGGGGTCCCTAGCACAGATACGCAGTATTTT. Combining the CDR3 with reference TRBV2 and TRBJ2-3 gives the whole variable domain EPEVTQTPSHQVTQMGQEVILRCVPISNHLYFYWYRQILGQKVEFLVSFYNNEISEKSEIFDDQFSVERPDGSNFTLKIRSTKLEDSAMYFCASSDLSGVPSTDTQYFGPGTRLTVL.

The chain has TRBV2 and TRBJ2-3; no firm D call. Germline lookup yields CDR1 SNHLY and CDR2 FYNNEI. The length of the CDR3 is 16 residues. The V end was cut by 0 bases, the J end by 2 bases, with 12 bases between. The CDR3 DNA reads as TGTGCCAGCAGTGAAGCGACCGGGCCGTACACAGATACGCAGTATTTT. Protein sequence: CASSEATGPYTDTQYF.

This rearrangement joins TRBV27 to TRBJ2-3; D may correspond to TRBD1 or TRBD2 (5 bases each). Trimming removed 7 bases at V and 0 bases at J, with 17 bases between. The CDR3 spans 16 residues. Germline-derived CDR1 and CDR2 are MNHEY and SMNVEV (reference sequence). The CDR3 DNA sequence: TGTGCCAGCACCCCGTTTGAGGGGAGTAGCACAGATACGCAGTATTTT. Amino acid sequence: CASTPFEGSSTDTQYF.

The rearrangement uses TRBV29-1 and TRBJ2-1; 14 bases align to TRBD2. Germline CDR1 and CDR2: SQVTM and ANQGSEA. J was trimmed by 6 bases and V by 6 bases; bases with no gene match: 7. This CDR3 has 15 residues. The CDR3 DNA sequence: TGCAGCGTGACATCCGGGACTAGCGGGGGCAATGAGCAGTTCTTC. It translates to CSVTSGTSGGNEQFF.

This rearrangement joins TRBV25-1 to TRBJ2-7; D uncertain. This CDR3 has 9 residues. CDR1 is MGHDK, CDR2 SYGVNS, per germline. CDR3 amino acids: CSLRNEQYF. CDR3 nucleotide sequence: TGTTCGCTCAGGAACGAGCAGTACTTC.

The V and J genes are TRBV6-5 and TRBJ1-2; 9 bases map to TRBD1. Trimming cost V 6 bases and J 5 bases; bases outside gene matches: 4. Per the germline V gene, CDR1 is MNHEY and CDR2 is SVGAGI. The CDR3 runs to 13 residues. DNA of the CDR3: TGTGCCAGCAGGACAGGGGGATTATATGGCTACACCTTC. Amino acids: CASRTGGLYGYTF.

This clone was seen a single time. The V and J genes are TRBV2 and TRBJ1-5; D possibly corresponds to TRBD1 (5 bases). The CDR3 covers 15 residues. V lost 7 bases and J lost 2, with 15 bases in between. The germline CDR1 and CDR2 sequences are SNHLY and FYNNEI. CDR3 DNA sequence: TGTGCCAGCACCAAAGGGGCCCGTGGCAATCAGCCCCAGCATTTT. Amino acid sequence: CASTKGARGNQPQHF. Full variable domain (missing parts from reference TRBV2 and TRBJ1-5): EPEVTQTPSHQVTQMGQEVILRCVPISNHLYFYWYRQILGQKVEFLVSFYNNEISEKSEIFDDQFSVERPDGSNFTLKIRSTKLEDSAMYFCASTKGARGNQPQHFGDGTRLSIL.

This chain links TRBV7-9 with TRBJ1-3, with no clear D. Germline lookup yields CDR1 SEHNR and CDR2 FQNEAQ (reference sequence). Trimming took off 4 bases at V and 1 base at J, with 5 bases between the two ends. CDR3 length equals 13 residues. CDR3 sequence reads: CASSSLSGNTIYF. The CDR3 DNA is TGTGCCAGCAGCTCCCTGTCTGGAAACACCATATATTTT.

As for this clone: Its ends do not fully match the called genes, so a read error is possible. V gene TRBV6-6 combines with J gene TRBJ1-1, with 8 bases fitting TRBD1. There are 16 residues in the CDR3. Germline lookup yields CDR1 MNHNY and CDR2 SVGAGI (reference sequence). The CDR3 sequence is CASSDSGAQGAAEAFF. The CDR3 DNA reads TGTGCCAGCAGTGACTCCGGGGCCCAGGGGGCCGCTGAAGCTTTCTTT.

The CDR3 nucleotides are TGTGCCAGCAGTTCACTAGCGGGGGGGCCGGGGAATGAGCAGTTCTTC. The encoded protein is CASSSLAGGPGNEQFF. This chain links TRBV6-5 with TRBJ2-1; 13 bases match TRBD2. The J segment lost 7 bases and the V segment lost 4 bases, leaving 7 bases of the junction unmatched. The CDR3 runs to 16 residues. Germline assignment: CDR1 MNHEY and CDR2 SVGAGI.

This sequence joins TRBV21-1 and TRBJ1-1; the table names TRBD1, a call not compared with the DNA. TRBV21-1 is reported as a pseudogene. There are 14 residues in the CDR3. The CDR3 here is CASSHDPGGTEAFF. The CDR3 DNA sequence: TGTGCCAGCAGCCATGACCCAGGGGGCACTGAAGCTTTCTTT.

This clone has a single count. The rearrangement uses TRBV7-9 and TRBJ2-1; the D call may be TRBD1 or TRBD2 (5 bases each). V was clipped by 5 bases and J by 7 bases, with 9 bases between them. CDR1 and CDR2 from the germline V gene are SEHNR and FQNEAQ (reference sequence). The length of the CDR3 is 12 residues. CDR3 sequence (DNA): TGTGCCAGCAGCCGAGGGGAAAATGAGCAGTTCTTC. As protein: CASSRGENEQFF.

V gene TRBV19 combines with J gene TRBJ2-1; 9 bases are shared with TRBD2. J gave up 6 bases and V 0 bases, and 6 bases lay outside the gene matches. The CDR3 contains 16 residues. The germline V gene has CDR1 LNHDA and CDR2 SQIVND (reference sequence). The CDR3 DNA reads TGTGCCAGTAGTATAGAAGCGACTAGCGGATCCAATGAGCAGTTCTTC. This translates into CASSIEATSGSNEQFF.

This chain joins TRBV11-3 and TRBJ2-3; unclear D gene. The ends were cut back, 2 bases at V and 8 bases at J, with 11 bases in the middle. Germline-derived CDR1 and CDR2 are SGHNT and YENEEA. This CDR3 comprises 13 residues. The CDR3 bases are TGTGCCAGCAGCTTACAGGACCCAGGTACGCAGTATTTT. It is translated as CASSLQDPGTQYF.